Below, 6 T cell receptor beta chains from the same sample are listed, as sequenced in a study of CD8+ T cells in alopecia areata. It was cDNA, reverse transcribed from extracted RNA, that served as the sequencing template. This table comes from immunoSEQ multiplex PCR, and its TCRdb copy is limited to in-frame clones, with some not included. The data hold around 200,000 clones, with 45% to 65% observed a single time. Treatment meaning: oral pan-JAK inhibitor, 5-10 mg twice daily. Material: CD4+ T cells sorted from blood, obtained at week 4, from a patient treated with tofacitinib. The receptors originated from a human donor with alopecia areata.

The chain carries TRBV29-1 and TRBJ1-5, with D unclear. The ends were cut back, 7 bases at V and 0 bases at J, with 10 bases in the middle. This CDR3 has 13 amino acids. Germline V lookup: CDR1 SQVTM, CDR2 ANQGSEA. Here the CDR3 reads CSAMTNSNQPQHF. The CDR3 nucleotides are TGCAGCGCAATGACTAATAGCAATCAGCCCCAGCATTTT.

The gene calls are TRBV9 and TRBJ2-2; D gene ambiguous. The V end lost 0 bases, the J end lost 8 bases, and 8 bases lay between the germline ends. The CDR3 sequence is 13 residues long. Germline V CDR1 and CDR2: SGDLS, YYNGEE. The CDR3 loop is CASSVGVAGELFF. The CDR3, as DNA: TGTGCCAGCAGCGTAGGAGTGGCGGGGGAGCTGTTTTTT.

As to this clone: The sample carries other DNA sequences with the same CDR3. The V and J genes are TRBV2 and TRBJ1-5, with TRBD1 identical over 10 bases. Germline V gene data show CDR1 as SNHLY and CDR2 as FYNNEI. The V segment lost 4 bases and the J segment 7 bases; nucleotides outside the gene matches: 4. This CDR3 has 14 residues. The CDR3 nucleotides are TGTGCCAGCAGTGGACAGGGGGCTAGACAGCCCCAGCATTTT. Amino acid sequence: CASSGQGARQPQHF.

The CDR3 reads CAWTGGLDQPQHF. DNA of the CDR3: TGTGCCTGGACGGGGGGGCTTGATCAGCCCCAGCATTTT. The J gene is TRBJ1-5, the V gene TRBV30; possibly TRBD1 for D (6 bases). The CDR3 runs 13 residues. V was clipped by 4 bases and J by 5 bases, with 12 bases between them. Germline CDR1 reads GTSNPN; CDR2 reads SVGIG (reference sequence).

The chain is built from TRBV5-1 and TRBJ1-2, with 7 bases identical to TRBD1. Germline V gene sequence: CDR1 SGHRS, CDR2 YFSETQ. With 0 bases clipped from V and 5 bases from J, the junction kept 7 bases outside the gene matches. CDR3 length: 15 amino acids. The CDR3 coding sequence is TGCGCCAGCAGCTTGGAAGGACAGGCGCGGTATGGCTACACCTTC. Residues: CASSLEGQARYGYTF.

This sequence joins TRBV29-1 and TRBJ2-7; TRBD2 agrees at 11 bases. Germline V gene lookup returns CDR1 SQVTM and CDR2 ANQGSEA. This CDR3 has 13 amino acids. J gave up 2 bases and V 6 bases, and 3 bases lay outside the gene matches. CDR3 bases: TGCAGCGTCGGGACTAGCGGACCCTACGAGCAGTACTTC. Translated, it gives CSVGTSGPYEQYF.